Listed here are 6 T cell receptor beta chains from one sample, sequenced in a study of monozygotic twins with inflammatory bowel disease. No DNA is given; TCRdb re-called the 5' RACE reads and lists each CDR3 protein once. This sample's clone table lists 200,000 to 250,000 distinct CDR3 sequences. Sample: blood. Receptors originate from a human donor with ulcerative colitis or Crohn's disease, or a healthy co-twin of an affected twin (not recorded which).

V gene TRBV6-5 combines with J gene TRBJ1-5; TCRdb's D call, TRBD1, is unchecked because there is no DNA. Per the germline V gene, CDR1 is MNHEY and CDR2 is SVGAGI. The CDR3 length is 15 residues. The CDR3 here is CASSYAPGEDQPQHF.

The chain recombines TRBV7-2 with TRBJ1-4; TCRdb lists TRBD1, though no DNA is available to test this call. The CDR3 has 17 amino acids. Germline CDR1 SGHTA, CDR2 FQGNSA. CDR3 protein: CASSPRQGEGVDEKLFF.

The chain is built from TRBV5-1 and TRBJ2-7. The CDR3 length is 14 residues. Germline values: CDR1 SGHRS, CDR2 YFSETQ. CDR3 amino acids: CASSGTVGNYEQYF.

This chain connects TRBV3-1 to TRBJ2-3; TCRdb's D gene call, TRBD1, goes unchecked for lack of DNA. Germline values: CDR1 LGHDT, CDR2 YNNKEL (reference sequence). The CDR3 has 16 residues. CDR3 region: CASSPYPGGDTDTQYF.

The chain uses TRBV30 and TRBJ2-3; TCRdb selects TRBD2, and the lack of DNA leaves this call unchecked. The CDR3 sequence is 14 residues long. Germline CDR1 is GTSNPN and CDR2 is SVGIG (reference sequence). The CDR3 loop reads CAWTLSGGTDTQYF.

The rearrangement joins TRBV7-2 to TRBJ2-5; the D call of TRBD2 rests on TCRdb alone, since no DNA is present to check it. The CDR3 covers 15 residues. Germline V gives CDR1 SGHTA, CDR2 FQGNSA. CDR3 sequence: CASIPPSGRRETQYF.